The 14 T cell receptor beta chains below all came from one sample that was sequenced in a study of blood T cell repertoires in COVID-19. Assay: immunoSEQ multiplex PCR; the TCRdb copy retains only in-frame clones and omits some. The sample records more than 200,000 clones, more than 60% being singletons. Material for sequencing was peripheral blood. The receptors originated from a woman between 40 and 55 years old with active or convalescent COVID-19.

The chain carries TRBV24-1 and TRBJ2-3, with 7 positions matching TRBD2. The length of the CDR3 is 14 residues. The V gene's germline CDR1 is KGHDR and CDR2 SFDVKD. V shed 11 bases and J 1 base; nucleotides not matched to a gene: 8. Here the CDR3 DNA reads TGTGCCAGCGCCGCGGGGGTGGGCACAGATACGCAGTATTTT. Translating it yields CASAAGVGTDTQYF.

The rearrangement uses TRBV2 and TRBJ1-1; TRBD1 aligns across 7 bases. Germline V gene lookup returns CDR1 SNHLY and CDR2 FYNNEI. The CDR3 spans 15 residues. The trim removed 9 bases at V and 0 bases at J, leaving 10 bases unmatched. In DNA form, the CDR3 reads TGTGCCAGGAGGTACAGACAGGGAATGAACACTGAAGCTTTCTTT. Protein sequence: CARRYRQGMNTEAFF.

This clone was recorded a few times. The J gene is TRBJ1-1, the V gene TRBV2, with 7 bases aligning to TRBD1. The V segment lost 6 bases and the J segment 0 bases; nucleotides outside the gene matches: 7. CDR1 is SNHLY, CDR2 FYNNEI, per germline. The CDR3 contains 15 residues. DNA of the CDR3: TGTGCCAGCAGCGCGGAGACAGGGTTGAACACTGAAGCTTTCTTT. Translation: CASSAETGLNTEAFF.

This clone was observed at least ten times. V usage is TRBV5-1 and J usage is TRBJ1-4; 8 nucleotides align to TRBD1. Per the germline V gene, CDR1 is SGHRS and CDR2 is YFSETQ. The CDR3 has 16 residues. V was pared by 0 bases and J by 7 bases, with 8 bases of the junction left unmatched. CDR3 nucleotide sequence: TGCGCCAGCAGCTTGGTAGGGCCAGGGGGCTCTGAAAAACTGTTTTTT. Translation: CASSLVGPGGSEKLFF.

The CDR3 spells CASSPRDRDFRTEAFF. DNA of the CDR3: TGTGCCAGCAGCCCCCGGGACAGGGATTTTAGAACTGAAGCTTTCTTT. The genes are TRBV7-3 and TRBJ1-1; 9 nucleotides align to TRBD1. The trim removed 5 bases at V and 5 bases at J, leaving 12 bases unmatched. Germline V gives CDR1 SGHTA, CDR2 FQGTGA. The CDR3 consists of 16 residues.

The rearrangement links TRBV11-1 to TRBJ2-3, with TRBD2 matching over 7 bases. Germline assignment: CDR1 SGHAT and CDR2 FQDESV (reference sequence). The CDR3 is made up of 14 amino acids. With V trimmed by 5 bases and J by 3 bases, 5 bases remained unmatched. CDR3 DNA: TGTGCCAGCAGCAGCGGGGTCTCAACAGATACGCAGTATTTT. Translated: CASSSGVSTDTQYF. The full variable domain, completed using reference TRBV11-1 and TRBJ2-3, is EAEVAQSPRYKITEKSQAVAFWCDPISGHATLYWYRQILGQGPELLVQFQDESVVDDSQLPKDRFSAERLKGVDSTLKIQPAELGDSAMYLCASSSGVSTDTQYFGPGTRLTVL.

V and J are TRBV2 and TRBJ1-1; TRBD1 aligns across 8 bases. Looked up from germline, CDR1 is SNHLY and CDR2 is FYNNEI. Trimming took 4 bases from V and 10 from J; bases not matched to a gene: 2. The CDR3 has 11 amino acids. The CDR3 DNA sequence: TGTGCCAGCAGTGCAGACAGGGGAGCTTTCTTT. It yields the protein CASSADRGAFF.

V and J are TRBV12-3 or TRBV12-4 and TRBJ1-3; no clear D gene. The CDR3 has 13 residues. V lost 3 bases and J lost 1, with 4 bases in between. The CDR3 protein is CASSFGSGNTIYF. CDR3 nucleotides: TGTGCCAGCAGTTTCGGTTCTGGAAACACCATATATTTT.

V and J are TRBV7-2 and TRBJ1-1, with D possibly being TRBD1 (5 bases). Per germline, CDR1 SGHTA and CDR2 FQGNSA. The CDR3 contains 18 residues. Trimming took off 0 bases at V and 2 bases at J, with 19 bases between the two ends. CDR3 in amino acids: CASSLARWEGPTNTEAFF. The CDR3 DNA sequence: TGTGCCAGCAGCTTAGCGAGGTGGGAGGGGCCCACAAACACTGAAGCTTTCTTT.

Only one count was recorded for this clone. This chain links TRBV6-6 with TRBJ1-6; 7 bases are shared with TRBD1. The CDR3 is made up of 14 amino acids. V gave up 3 bases and J gave up 7 bases; unmatched junction bases: 3. Germline V gives CDR1 MNHNY, CDR2 SVGAGI (reference sequence). The CDR3 DNA follows: TGTGCCAGCAGTTATACAGGGGAAAATTCACCCCTCCACTTT. Its protein is CASSYTGENSPLHF.

The table lists this clone with a count of one. This chain uses TRBV7-9 with TRBJ2-3; D not certain. V was trimmed by 5 bases and J by 6 bases, leaving 9 bases between them. Germline V gives CDR1 SEHNR, CDR2 FQNEAQ (reference sequence). The CDR3 spans 12 residues. The CDR3 DNA follows: TGTGCCAGCAGCCCCCCTATTGATACGCAGTATTTT. Amino acids: CASSPPIDTQYF. The whole variable domain, remainder taken from reference TRBV7-9 and TRBJ2-3, is DTGVSQNPRHKITKRGQNVTFRCDPISEHNRLYWYRQTLGQGPEFLTYFQNEAQLEKSRLLSDRFSAERPKGSFSTLEIQRTEQGDSAMYLCASSPPIDTQYFGPGTRLTVL.

V and J are TRBV3-1 (or the pseudogene TRBV3-2) and TRBJ1-4, with TRBD1 matching 10 bases. This CDR3 region has 15 residues. Germline V CDR1 and CDR2: LGHDT, YNNKEL (reference sequence). The trim removed 5 bases at V and 10 bases at J, leaving 10 bases unmatched. This CDR3 reads CASSSRDRGFGKLFF. The CDR3 nucleotides read TGTGCCAGCAGCAGTCGGGACAGGGGATTTGGAAAACTGTTTTTT.

The chain couples TRBV9 to TRBJ1-2; 11 bases are a match to TRBD1. The CDR3 spans 15 residues. Per germline, CDR1 SGDLS and CDR2 YYNGEE. Trimming cost V 3 bases and J 7 bases; bases outside gene matches: 8. Written as DNA, the CDR3 is TGTGCCAGCAGCGCCCGGGACAGGGGGTCGATTGGCTACACCTTC. Amino acid sequence: CASSARDRGSIGYTF.

V and J are TRBV18 and TRBJ1-4, with D perhaps TRBD1 (5 bases). The CDR3 totals 14 residues. Germline CDR1 reads KGHSH; CDR2 reads LQKENI. Trimming took 0 bases from V and 7 from J, leaving 9 bases between them. In DNA form, the CDR3 reads TGTGCCAGCTCACCACCGGGGCAAAGTGAAAAACTGTTTTTT. Translated, it gives CASSPPGQSEKLFF.